The T cell receptor (beta chain) under discussion was sequenced for a study of CD8 T cells in Susac syndrome. The wider study: Intravenous immunoglobulin alone or corticosteroids were being given to patients with Susac syndrome at blood draw, unless they were therapy-naive.

The CDR3 has 13 residues. V was shortened by 4 bases and J by 1 base, with 8 bases between the two germline ends. Reverse transcription of roughly 0.5 to 1 ug RNA was carried out with random hexamers. An immunoSEQ multiplex PCR amplified TCR beta CDR3 over 54 Vbeta and 13 Jbeta. One entry per CDR3 protein, called by TCRdb with MiXCR from the immunoSEQ multiplex PCR reads. The sample carries around 150,000 distinct CDR3 sequences, almost 96% recorded once. Sequencing of TCR beta was undertaken in CD8+ and CD4+ T cells derived from blood. Patients with Susac syndrome fulfilled recently defined diagnostic criteria for definite or probable disease.

The chain combines TRBV12-3 or TRBV12-4 with TRBJ2-7, with D possibly being TRBD2 (6 bases). This receptor was obtained from a human donor with Susac syndrome. Input material: CD4+ T cells from PBMCs. This CDR3 reads CASSWAGSYEQYF. Written as DNA, the CDR3 is TGTGCCAGCAGTTGGGCGGGGTCCTACGAGCAGTACTTC.